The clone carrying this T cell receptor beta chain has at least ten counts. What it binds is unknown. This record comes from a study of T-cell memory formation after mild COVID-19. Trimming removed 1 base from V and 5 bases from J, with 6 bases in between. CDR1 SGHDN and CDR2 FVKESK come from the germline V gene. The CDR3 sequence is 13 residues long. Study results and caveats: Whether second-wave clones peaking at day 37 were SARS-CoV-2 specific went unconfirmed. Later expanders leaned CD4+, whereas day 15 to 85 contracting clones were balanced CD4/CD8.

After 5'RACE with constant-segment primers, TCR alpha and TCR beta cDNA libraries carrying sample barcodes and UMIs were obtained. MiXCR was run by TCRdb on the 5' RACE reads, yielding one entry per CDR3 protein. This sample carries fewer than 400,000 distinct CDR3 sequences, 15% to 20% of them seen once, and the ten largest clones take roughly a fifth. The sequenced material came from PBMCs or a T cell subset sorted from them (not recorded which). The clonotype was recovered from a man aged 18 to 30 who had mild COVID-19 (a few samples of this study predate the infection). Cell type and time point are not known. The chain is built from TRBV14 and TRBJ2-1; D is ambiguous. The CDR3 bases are TGTGCCAGCAGCCAAGTAAGTCACAATGAGCAGTTCTTC. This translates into CASSQVSHNEQFF.